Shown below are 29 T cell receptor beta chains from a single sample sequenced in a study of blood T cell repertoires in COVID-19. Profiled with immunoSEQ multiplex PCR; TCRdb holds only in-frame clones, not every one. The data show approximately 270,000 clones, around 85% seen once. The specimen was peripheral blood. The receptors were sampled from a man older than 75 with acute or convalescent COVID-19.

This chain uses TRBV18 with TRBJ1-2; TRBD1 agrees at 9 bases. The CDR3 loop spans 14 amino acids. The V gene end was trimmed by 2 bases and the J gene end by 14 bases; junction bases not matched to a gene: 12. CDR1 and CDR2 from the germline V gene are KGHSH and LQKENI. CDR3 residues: CASSPSWDRARITF. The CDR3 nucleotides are TGTGCCAGCTCACCATCCTGGGACAGGGCGCGCATAACCTTC.

The DNA for the CDR3 is TGTGCCAGCAGCCCAGCGGGACAGGGGAGACTTGAAGCTTTCTTT. It yields the protein CASSPAGQGRLEAFF. V gene TRBV28 combines with J gene TRBJ1-1; 10 nucleotides align to TRBD1. The CDR3 runs 15 residues. CDR1 and CDR2 (germline): MDHEN, SYDVKM. Germline trimming cut 6 bases from V and 7 bases from J; bases unmatched to any gene: 11.

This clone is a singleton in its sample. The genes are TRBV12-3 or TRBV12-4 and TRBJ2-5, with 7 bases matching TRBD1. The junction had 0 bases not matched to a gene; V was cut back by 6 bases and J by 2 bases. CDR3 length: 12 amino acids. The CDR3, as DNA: TGTGCCAGCAGGGGACAGCAAGAGACCCAGTACTTC. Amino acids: CASRGQQETQYF.

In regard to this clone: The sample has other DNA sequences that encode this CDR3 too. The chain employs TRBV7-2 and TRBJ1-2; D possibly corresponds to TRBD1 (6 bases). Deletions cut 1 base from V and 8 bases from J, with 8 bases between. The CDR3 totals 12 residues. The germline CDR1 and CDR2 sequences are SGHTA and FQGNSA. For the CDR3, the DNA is TGTGCCAGCAGCTTAGGAGGGGGAGGCTACACCTTC. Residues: CASSLGGGGYTF.

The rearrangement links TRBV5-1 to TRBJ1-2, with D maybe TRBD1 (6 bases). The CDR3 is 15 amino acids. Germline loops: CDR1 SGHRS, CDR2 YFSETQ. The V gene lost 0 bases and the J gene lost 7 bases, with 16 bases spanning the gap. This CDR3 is CASSLGPGTSGGYTF. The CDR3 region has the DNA TGCGCCAGCAGCTTGGGACCCGGGACATCTGGTGGCTACACCTTC.

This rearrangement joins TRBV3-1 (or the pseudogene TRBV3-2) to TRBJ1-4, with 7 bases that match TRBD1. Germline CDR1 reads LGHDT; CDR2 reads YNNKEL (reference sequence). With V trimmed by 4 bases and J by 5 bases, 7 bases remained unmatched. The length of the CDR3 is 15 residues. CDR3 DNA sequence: TGTGCCAGCAGCCCCGGGACAGTTACGAATGAAAAACTGTTTTTT. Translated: CASSPGTVTNEKLFF.

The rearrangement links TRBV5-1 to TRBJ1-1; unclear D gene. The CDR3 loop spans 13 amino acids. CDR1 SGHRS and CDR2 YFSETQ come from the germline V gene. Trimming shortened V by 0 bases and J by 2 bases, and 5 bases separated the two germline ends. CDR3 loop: CASSLGGNTEAFF. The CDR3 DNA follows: TGCGCCAGCAGCTTGGGCGGAAACACTGAAGCTTTCTTT.

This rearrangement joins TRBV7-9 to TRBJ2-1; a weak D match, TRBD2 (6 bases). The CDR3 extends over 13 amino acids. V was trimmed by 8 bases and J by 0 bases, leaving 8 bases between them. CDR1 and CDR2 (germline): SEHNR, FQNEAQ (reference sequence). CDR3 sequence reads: CASLGGSYNEQFF. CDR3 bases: TGTGCCAGCCTCGGGGGCTCCTACAATGAGCAGTTCTTC. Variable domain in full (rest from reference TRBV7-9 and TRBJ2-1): DTGVSQNPRHKITKRGQNVTFRCDPISEHNRLYWYRQTLGQGPEFLTYFQNEAQLEKSRLLSDRFSAERPKGSFSTLEIQRTEQGDSAMYLCASLGGSYNEQFFGPGTRLTVL.

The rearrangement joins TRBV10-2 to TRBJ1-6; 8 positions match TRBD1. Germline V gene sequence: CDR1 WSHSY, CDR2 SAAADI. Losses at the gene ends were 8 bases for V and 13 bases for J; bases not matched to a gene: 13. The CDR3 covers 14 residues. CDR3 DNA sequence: TGCGCCAGCCTATCCGGGACAGGCCCTGATCCCCTCCACTTT. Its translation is CASLSGTGPDPLHF.

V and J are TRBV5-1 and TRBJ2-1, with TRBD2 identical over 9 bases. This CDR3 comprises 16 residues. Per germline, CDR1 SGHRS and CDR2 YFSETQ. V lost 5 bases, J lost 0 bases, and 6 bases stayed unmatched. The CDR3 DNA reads TGCGCCAGCAGACCATTAGCGGGAGTCTCCTACAATGAGCAGTTCTTC. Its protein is CASRPLAGVSYNEQFF.

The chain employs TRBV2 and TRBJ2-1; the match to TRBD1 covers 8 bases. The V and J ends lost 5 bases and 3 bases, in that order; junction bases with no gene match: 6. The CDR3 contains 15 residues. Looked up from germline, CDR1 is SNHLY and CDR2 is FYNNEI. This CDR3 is CASSLDRGHYNEQFF. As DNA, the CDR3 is TGTGCCAGCAGTCTCGACAGGGGACACTACAATGAGCAGTTCTTC.

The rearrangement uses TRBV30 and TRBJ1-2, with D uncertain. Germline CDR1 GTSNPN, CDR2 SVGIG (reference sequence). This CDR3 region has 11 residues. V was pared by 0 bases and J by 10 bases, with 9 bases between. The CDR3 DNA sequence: TGTGCCTGGAGTGTTCTGGGCCCCTACACCTTC. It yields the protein CAWSVLGPYTF.

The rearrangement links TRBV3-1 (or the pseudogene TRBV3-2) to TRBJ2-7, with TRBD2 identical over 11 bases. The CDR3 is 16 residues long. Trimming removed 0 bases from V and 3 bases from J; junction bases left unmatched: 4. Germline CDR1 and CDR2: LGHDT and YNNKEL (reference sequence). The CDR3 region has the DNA TGTGCCAGCAGCCAAGACCTTGGACTAGCGGGCTACGAGCAGTACTTC. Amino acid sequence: CASSQDLGLAGYEQYF.

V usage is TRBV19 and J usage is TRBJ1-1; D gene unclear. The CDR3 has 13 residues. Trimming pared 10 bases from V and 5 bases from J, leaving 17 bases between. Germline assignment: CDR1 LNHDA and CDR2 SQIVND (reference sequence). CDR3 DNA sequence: TGTGCCACCACCAGAGGTTCAGAAACTGAAGCTTTCTTT. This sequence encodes CATTRGSETEAFF.

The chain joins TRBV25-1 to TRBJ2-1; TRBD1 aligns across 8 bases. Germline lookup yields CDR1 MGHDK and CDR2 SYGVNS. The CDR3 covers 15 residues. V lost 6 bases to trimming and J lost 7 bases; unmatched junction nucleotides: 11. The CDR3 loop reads CASSHDRGPWNEQFF. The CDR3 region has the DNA TGTGCCAGCAGCCACGACAGGGGCCCTTGGAATGAGCAGTTCTTC.

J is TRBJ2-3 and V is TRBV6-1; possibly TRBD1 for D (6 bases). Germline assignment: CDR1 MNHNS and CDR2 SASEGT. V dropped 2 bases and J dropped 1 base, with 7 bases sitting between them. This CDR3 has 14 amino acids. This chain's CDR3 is CASSEWTGTDTQYF. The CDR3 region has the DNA TGTGCCAGCAGTGAATGGACAGGCACAGATACGCAGTATTTT.

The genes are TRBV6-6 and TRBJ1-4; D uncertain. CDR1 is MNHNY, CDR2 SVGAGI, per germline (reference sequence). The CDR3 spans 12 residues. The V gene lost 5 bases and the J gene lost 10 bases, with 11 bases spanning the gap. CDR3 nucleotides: TGTGCCAGCAGTCCCGAAATCGGAAAACTGTTTTTT. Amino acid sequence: CASSPEIGKLFF.

The CDR3 reads CASSTLSPGAEAFF. CDR3 DNA: TGCGCCAGCAGCACCTTATCACCCGGGGCTGAAGCTTTCTTT. The V call is TRBV5-1, the J call TRBJ1-1; D is undetermined. The CDR3 covers 14 residues. Germline V CDR1 and CDR2: SGHRS, YFSETQ. Trimming took off 4 bases at V and 6 bases at J, with 16 bases between the two ends.

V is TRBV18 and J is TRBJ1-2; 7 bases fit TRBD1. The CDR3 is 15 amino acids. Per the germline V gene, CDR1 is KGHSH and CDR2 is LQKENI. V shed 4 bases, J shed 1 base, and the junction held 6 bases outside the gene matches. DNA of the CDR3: TGTGCCAGCTCACTCCGGGACAGAATTAACTATGGCTACACCTTC. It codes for CASSLRDRINYGYTF.

CDR3 loop: CATSADRGRYNEQFF. The CDR3 nucleotides are TGTGCCACCAGTGCGGACAGGGGAAGGTACAATGAGCAGTTCTTC. The rearrangement joins TRBV24-1 to TRBJ2-1; 9 bases are shared with TRBD1. V dropped 5 bases and J dropped 4; count of bases not matched to a gene: 5. The CDR3 runs to 15 residues. The germline V gene has CDR1 KGHDR and CDR2 SFDVKD.

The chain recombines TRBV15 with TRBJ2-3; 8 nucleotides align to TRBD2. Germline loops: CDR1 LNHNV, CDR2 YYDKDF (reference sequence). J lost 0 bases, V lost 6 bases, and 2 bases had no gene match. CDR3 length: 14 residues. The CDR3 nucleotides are TGTGCCACCAGTAGCGGGATGAGCACAGATACGCAGTATTTT. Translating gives CATSSGMSTDTQYF.

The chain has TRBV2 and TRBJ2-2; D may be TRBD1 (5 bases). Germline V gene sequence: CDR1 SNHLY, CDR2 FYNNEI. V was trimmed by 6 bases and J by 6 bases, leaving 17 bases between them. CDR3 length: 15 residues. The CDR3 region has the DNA TGTGCCAGCAGCCCACAGGTGATTCCCGCCGGGGAGCTGTTTTTT. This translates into CASSPQVIPAGELFF.

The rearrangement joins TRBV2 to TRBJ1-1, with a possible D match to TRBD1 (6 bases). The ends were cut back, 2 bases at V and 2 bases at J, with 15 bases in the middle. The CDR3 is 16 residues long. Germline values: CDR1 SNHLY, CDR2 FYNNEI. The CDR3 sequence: CASSEMRGHPNTEAFF. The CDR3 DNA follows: TGTGCCAGCAGTGAAATGAGGGGACACCCCAACACTGAAGCTTTCTTT.

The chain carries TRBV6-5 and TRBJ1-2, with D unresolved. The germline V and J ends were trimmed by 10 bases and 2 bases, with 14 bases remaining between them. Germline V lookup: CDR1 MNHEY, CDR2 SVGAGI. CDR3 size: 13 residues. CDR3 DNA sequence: TGTGCCACCCCCCGCACTTCGAACTATGGCTACACCTTC. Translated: CATPRTSNYGYTF.

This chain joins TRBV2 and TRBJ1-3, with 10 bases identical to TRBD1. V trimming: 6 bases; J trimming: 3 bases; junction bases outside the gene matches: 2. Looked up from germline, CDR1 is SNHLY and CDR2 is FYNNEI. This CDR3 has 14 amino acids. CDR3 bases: TGTGCCAGCAGAGGGACAGGGGATGGAAACACCATATATTTT. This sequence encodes CASRGTGDGNTIYF.

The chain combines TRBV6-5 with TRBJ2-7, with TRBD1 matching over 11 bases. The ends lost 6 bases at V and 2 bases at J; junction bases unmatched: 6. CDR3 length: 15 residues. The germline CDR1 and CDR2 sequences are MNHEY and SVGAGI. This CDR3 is CASRTGTGGTYEQYF. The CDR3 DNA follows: TGTGCCAGCAGGACCGGGACAGGGGGAACCTACGAGCAGTACTTC.

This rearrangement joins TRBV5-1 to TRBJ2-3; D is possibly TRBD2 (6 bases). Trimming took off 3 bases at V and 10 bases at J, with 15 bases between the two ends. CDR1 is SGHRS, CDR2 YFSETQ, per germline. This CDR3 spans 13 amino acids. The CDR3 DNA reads TGCGCCAGCAGCTACCTCCCGGCGGGGTCGCAGTATTTT. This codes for CASSYLPAGSQYF.

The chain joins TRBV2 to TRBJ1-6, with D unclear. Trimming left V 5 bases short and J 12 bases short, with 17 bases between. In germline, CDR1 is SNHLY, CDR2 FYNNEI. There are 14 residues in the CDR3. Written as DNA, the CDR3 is TGTGCCAGCAGTATTCGACCGGAGGCAGGACCCCTCCACTTT. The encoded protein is CASSIRPEAGPLHF.

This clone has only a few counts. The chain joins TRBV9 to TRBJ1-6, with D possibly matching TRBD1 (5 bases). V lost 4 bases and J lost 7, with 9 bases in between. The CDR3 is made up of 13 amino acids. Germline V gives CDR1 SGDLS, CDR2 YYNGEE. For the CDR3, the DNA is TGTGCCAGCAGCACGCAGGGAAATTCACCCCTCCACTTT. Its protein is CASSTQGNSPLHF.